This T cell receptor beta chain was captured by sequencing in a study of blood T cell repertoires in COVID-19. This CDR3 is built from 15 residues. Trimming cost V 2 bases and J 7 bases; bases outside gene matches: 2. CDR1 and CDR2 (germline): MNHNY, SVGAGI (reference sequence). TCRdb keeps only in-frame clones here, not all; method: immunoSEQ multiplex PCR. The table shows about 160,000 clones, with around 87% occurring only once. The J gene is TRBJ1-6, the V gene TRBV6-6; 10 bases match TRBD1. The source material was peripheral blood. The receptor was derived from an elderly man with acute or convalescent COVID-19. DNA for the CDR3: TGTGCCAGCAGTTACCTGGGACAGGGGAATTCACCCCTCCACTTT. This translates into CASSYLGQGNSPLHF.